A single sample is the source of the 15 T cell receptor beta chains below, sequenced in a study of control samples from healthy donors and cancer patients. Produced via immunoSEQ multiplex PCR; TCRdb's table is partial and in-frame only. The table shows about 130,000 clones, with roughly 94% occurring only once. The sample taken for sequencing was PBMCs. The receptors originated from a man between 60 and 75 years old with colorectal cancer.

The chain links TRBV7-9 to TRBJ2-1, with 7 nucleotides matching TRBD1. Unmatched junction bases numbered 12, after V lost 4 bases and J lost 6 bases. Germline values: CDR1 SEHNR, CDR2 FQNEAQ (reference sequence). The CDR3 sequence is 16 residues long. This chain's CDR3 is CASSSRQGSRGNEQFF. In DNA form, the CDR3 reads TGTGCCAGCAGCTCACGACAGGGTTCGAGAGGCAATGAGCAGTTCTTC. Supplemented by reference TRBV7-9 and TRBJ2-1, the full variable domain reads DTGVSQNPRHKITKRGQNVTFRCDPISEHNRLYWYRQTLGQGPEFLTYFQNEAQLEKSRLLSDRFSAERPKGSFSTLEIQRTEQGDSAMYLCASSSRQGSRGNEQFFGPGTRLTVL.

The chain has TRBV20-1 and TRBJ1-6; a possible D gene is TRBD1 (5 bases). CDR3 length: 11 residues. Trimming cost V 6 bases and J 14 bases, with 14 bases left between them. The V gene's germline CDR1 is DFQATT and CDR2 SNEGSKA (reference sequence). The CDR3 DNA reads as TGCAGTGCCATGGGACGGGTCACCCTCCACTTT. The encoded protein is CSAMGRVTLHF.

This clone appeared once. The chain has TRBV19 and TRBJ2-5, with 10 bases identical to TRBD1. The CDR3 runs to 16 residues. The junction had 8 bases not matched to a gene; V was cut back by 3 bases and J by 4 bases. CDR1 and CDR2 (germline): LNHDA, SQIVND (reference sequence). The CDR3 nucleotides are TGTGCCAGTAGTATTGGTGACAGGGGGCTTTTAGAGACCCAGTACTTC. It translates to CASSIGDRGLLETQYF.

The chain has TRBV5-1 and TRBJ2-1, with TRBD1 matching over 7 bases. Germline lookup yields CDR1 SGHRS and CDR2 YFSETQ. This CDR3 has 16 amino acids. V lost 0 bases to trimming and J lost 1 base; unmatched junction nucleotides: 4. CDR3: CASSLETGTSYNEQFF. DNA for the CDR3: TGCGCCAGCAGCTTGGAGACAGGGACGTCCTACAATGAGCAGTTCTTC.

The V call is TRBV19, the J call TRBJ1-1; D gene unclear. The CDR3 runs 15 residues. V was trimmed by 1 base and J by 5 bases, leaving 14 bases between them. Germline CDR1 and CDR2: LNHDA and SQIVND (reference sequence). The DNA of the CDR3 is TGTGCCAGTAGTATAGGGCGAGAACGGGGAACTGAAGCTTTCTTT. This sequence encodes CASSIGRERGTEAFF. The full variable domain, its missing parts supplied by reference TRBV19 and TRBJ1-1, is DGGITQSPKYLFRKEGQNVTLSCEQNLNHDAMYWYRQDPGQGLRLIYYSQIVNDFQKGDIAEGYSVSREKKESFPLTVTSAQKNPTAFYLCASSIGRERGTEAFFGQGTRLTVV.

The CDR3 reads CASSEGTHYNSPLHF. The CDR3 nucleotides read TGTGCCAGCAGTGAGGGGACACACTATAATTCACCCCTCCACTTT. This chain uses TRBV6-1 with TRBJ1-6, with D tentatively TRBD1 (6 bases). Germline CDR1 MNHNS, CDR2 SASEGT. Trimming removed 3 bases from V and 3 bases from J, with 9 bases in between. This CDR3 has 15 residues.

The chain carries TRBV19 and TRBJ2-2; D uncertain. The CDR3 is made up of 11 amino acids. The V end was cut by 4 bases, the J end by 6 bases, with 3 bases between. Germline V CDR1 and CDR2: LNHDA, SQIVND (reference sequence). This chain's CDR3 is CASSNPGELFF. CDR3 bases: TGTGCCAGTAGTAACCCCGGGGAGCTGTTTTTT.

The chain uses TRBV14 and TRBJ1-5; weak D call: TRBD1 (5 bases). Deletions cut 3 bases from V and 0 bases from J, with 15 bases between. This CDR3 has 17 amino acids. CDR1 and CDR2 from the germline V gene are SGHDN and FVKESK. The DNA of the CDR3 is TGTGCCAGCAGCCACACGGGGAGGGGCTATAGCAATCAGCCCCAGCATTTT. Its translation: CASSHTGRGYSNQPQHF.

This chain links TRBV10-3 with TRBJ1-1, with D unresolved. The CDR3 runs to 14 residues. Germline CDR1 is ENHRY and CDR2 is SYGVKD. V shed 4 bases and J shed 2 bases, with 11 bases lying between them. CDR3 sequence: CAISGQEGNTEAFF. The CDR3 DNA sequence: TGTGCCATCAGTGGCCAGGAGGGTAACACTGAAGCTTTCTTT.

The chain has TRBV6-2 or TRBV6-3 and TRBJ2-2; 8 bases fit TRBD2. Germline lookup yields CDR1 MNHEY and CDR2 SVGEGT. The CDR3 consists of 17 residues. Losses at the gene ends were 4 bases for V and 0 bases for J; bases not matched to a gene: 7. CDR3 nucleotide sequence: TGTGCCAGCAGTTTCCGGACTAGCAGCACGAACACCGGGGAGCTGTTTTTT. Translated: CASSFRTSSTNTGELFF.

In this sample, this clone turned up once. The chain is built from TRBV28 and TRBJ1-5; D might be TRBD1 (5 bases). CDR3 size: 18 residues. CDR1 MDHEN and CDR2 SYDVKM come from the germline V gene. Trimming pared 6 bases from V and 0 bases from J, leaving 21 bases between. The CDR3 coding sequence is TGTGCCAGCAGAAGAACAGGAGACCTAGATTATAGCAATCAGCCCCAGCATTTT. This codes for CASRRTGDLDYSNQPQHF.

For the CDR3, the DNA is TGTGCCAGCAGTGAACGGCAGGCCCGGGATACGCAGTATTTT. Encoded protein: CASSERQARDTQYF. The genes are TRBV6-1 and TRBJ2-3; no definite D call. The CDR3 sequence is 14 residues long. The germline V gene has CDR1 MNHNS and CDR2 SASEGT. Trimming took 2 bases from V and 6 from J, leaving 12 bases between them.

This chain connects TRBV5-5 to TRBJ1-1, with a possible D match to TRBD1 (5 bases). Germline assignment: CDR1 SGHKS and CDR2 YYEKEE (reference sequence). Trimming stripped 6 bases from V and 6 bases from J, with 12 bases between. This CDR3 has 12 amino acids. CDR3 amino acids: CASTGRRAEAFF. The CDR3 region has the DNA TGTGCCAGCACAGGGAGGAGGGCTGAAGCTTTCTTT.

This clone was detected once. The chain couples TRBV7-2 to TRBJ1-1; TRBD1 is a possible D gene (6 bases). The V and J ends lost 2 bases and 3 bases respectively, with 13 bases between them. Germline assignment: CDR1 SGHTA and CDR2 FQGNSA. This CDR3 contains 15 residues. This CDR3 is CASSLRGGIDTEAFF. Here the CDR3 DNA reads TGTGCCAGCAGCTTAAGGGGGGGGATAGACACTGAAGCTTTCTTT. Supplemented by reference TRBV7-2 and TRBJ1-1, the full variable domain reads GAGVSQSPSNKVTEKGKDVELRCDPISGHTALYWYRQSLGQGLEFLIYFQGNSAPDKSGLPSDRFSAERTGGSVSTLTIQRTQQEDSAVYLCASSLRGGIDTEAFFGQGTRLTVV.

CDR3 amino acids: CASSYSMVAPEAFF. The CDR3 coding sequence is TGTGCCAGCAGTTACTCGATGGTGGCGCCTGAAGCTTTCTTT. The chain joins TRBV6-5 to TRBJ1-1, with D uncertain. The CDR3 length is 14 residues. Germline CDR1 reads MNHEY; CDR2 reads SVGAGI. V was clipped by 0 bases and J by 6 bases, with 11 bases between them.